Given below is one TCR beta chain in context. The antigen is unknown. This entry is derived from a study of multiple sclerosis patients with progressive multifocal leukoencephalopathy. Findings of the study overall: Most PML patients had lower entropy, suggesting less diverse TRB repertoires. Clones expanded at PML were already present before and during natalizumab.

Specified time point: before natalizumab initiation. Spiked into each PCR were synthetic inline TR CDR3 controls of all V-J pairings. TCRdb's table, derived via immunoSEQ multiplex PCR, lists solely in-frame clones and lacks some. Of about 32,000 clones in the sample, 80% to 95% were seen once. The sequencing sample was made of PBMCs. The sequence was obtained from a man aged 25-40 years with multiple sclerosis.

In nucleotides, the CDR3 is TGTGCCAGCTCACCATTGGAAAATACGCAGTATTTT. Translation gives CASSPLENTQYF. The V call is TRBV18, the J call TRBJ2-3; no firm D call. Germline V gene sequence: CDR1 KGHSH, CDR2 LQKENI. The CDR3 has 12 amino acids. V gave up 2 bases and J gave up 7 bases, with 7 bases separating them.